The rows below give T cell receptor beta chains drawn from one sample of a study of siplizumab effects on memory and regulatory T cells. TCRdb's copy holds only in-frame clones and misses some; the assay was immunoSEQ multiplex PCR. The sample includes under 100,000 clones, 90% to 95% seen only once; the top ten take approximately 1.4%. The specimen was non-Treg CD4+ T cells sorted from blood. The source is a human donor in good health. The CDR3 runs from the conserved cysteine through the conserved F or W. Fields, in order: clone size, V gene, D gene, J gene, CDR3 DNA, CDR3 protein. A D gene is named only where the DNA matches it firmly. Rows may omit the clone size; those that give it use once, few, many or a size class.

>NA|TRBV6-6|TRBD2|TRBJ2-1
TGTGCCAGCCGGAAGGGGAGGGCCTACAATGAGCAGTTCTTC
CASRKGRAYNEQFF
>NA|TRBV5-8|NA|TRBJ2-1
TGTGCCAGCACCCTGACTAGTCCTTTCGATGAGCAGTTCTTC
CASTLTSPFDEQFF
>once|TRBV19|NA|TRBJ1-1
TGTGCCAGTAGTATACGAGAGAAGAACACTGAAGCTTTCTTT
CASSIREKNTEAFF
>once|TRBV19|TRBD1|TRBJ2-4
TGTGCCAGTAGTATAACAAGACAGGGAGCGGTAGCCAAAAACATTCAGTACTTC
CASSITRQGAVAKNIQYF
>NA|TRBV10-3|NA|TRBJ2-7
TGTGCCATCAGTCAGGGGCTACCAACCTACGAGCAGTACTTC
CAISQGLPTYEQYF
>NA|TRBV7-6|TRBD2|TRBJ2-7
TGTGCCAGCAGCTTAGACGGGAGGTCCTCATACGAGCAGTACTTC
CASSLDGRSSYEQYF
>NA|TRBV19|NA|TRBJ1-1
TGTGCCAGTAGTATAGCATTCTTCAACACTGAAGCTTTCTTT
CASSIAFFNTEAFF
>NA|TRBV6-1|TRBD1|TRBJ2-1
TGTGCCGCGCAGGTAGGACAGGCCTACAATGAGCAGTTCTTC
CAAQVGQAYNEQFF
>NA|TRBV18|NA|TRBJ1-1
TGTGCCAGCACAGTGAACACTGAAGCTTTCTTT
CASTVNTEAFF
>NA|TRBV29-1|TRBD2|TRBJ2-3
TGCAGCGTAGCAAGGCGGGAGCACTTTACAGATACGCAGTATTTT
CSVARREHFTDTQYF
>NA|TRBV2|NA|TRBJ1-2
TGTGCCTGGACCGGGCCACTATATGGCTACACCTTC
CAWTGPLYGYTF
>NA|TRBV29-1|NA|TRBJ2-7
TGCAGCGTTGGCCACAGTGGGGGTGAGGGGATTTGGGACGAGCAGTACTTC
CSVGHSGGEGIWDEQYF
>NA|TRBV6-5|TRBD2|TRBJ2-1
TGTGCCAGCACCAGGACTAGCCCCTACAATGAGCAGTTCTTC
CASTRTSPYNEQFF
>NA|TRBV7-2|NA|TRBJ2-7
TGTGCCAGCAGCGCAAATCCCCCTGGGGTCAGCGATACTTCCTACGAGCAGTACTTC
CASSANPPGVSDTSYEQYF
>NA|TRBV6-7|NA|TRBJ2-7
TGTGCCAGCAGTTACCCCCAACATGGGAGTCCCCCCTACGAGCAGTACTTC
CASSYPQHGSPPYEQYF
>NA|TRBV19|NA|TRBJ2-1
TGTGCCAGTTCCGGGACCCTATCATGGGCCTCCTACAATGAGCAGTTCTTC
CASSGTLSWASYNEQFF